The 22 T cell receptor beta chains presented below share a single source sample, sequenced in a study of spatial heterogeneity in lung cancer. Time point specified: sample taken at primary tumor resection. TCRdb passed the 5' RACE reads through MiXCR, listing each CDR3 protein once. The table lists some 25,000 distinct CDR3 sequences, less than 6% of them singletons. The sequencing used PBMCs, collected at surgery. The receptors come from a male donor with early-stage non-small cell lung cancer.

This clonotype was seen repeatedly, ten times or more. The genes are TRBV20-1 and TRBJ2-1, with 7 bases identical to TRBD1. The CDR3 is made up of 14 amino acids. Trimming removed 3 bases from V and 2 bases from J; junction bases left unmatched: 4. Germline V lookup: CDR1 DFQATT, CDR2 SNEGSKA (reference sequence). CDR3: CSARPGQTYNEQFF. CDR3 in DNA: TGCAGTGCTAGGCCGGGACAGACCTACAATGAGCAGTTCTTC.

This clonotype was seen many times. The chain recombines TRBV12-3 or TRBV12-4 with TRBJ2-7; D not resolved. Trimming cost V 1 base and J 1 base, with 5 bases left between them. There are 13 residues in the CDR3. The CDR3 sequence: CASSLGASYEQYF. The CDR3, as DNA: TGTGCCAGCAGTTTAGGGGCATCCTACGAGCAGTACTTC.

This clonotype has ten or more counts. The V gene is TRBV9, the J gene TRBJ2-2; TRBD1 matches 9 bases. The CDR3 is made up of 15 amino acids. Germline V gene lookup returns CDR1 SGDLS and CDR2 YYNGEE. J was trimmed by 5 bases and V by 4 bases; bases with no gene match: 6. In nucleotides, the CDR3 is TGTGCCAGCAGCCCACAGGGGGCGGGTACCGGGGAGCTGTTTTTT. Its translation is CASSPQGAGTGELFF.

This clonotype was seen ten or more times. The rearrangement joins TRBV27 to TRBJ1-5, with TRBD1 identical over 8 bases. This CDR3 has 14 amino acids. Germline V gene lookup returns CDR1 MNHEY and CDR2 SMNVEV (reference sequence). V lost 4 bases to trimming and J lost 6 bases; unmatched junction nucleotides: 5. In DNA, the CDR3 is TGTGCCAGCAGTTCCCGACAGGGGCTTCAGCCCCAGCATTTT. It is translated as CASSSRQGLQPQHF.

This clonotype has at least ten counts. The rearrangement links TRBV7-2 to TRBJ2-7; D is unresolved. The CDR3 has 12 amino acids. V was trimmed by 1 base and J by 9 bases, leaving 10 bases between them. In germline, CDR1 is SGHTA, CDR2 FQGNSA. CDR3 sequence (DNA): TGTGCCAGCAGCTTAGAGAGAAAAAGGCAGTACTTC. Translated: CASSLERKRQYF. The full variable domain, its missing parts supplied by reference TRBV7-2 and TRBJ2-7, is GAGVSQSPSNKVTEKGKDVELRCDPISGHTALYWYRQSLGQGLEFLIYFQGNSAPDKSGLPSDRFSAERTGGSVSTLTIQRTQQEDSAVYLCASSLERKRQYFGPGTRLTVT.

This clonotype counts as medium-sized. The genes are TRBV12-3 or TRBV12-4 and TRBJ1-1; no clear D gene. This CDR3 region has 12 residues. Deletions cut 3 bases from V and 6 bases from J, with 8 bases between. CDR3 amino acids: CASSLVGSEAFF. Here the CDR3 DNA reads TGTGCCAGCAGTTTGGTGGGTTCTGAAGCTTTCTTT.

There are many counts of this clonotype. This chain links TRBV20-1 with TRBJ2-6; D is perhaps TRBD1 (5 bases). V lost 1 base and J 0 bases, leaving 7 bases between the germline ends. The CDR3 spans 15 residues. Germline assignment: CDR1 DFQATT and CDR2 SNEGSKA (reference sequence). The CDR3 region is CSARGDSSGANVLTF. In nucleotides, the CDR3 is TGCAGTGCTAGAGGCGACAGCTCTGGGGCCAACGTCCTGACTTTC.

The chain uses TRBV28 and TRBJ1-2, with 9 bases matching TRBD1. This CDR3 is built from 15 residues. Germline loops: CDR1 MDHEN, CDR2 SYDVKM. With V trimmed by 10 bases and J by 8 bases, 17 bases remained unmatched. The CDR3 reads CANTTAGTGFFGYTF. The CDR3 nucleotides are TGTGCCAACACCACCGCCGGGACAGGGTTCTTCGGCTACACCTTC.

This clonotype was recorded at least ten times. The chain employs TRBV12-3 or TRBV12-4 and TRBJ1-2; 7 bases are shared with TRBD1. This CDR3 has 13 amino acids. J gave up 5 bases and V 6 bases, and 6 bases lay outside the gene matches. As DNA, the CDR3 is TGTGCCAGCAGAGCCGACAGGGAGTATGGCTACACCTTC. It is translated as CASRADREYGYTF.

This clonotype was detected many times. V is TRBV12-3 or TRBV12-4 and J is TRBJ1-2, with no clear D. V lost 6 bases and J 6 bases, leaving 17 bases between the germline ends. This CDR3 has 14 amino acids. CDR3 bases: TGTGCCAGCAGAGATTACGGCAAAGGACATGGCTACACCTTC. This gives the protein CASRDYGKGHGYTF.

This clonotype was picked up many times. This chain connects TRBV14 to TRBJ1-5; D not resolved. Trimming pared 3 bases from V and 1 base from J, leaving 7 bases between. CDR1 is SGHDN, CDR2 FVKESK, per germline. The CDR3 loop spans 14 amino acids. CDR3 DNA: TGTGCCAGCAGCCAGAGTGACAGCAATCAGCCCCAGCATTTT. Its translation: CASSQSDSNQPQHF.

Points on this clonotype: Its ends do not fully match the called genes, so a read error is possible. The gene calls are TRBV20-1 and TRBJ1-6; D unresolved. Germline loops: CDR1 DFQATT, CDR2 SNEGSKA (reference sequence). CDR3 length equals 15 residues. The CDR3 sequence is CSARSEVVYTSPLHF. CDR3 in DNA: TGCAGTGCTAGATCTGAGGTGGTTTATACTTCACCTCTCCACTTT.

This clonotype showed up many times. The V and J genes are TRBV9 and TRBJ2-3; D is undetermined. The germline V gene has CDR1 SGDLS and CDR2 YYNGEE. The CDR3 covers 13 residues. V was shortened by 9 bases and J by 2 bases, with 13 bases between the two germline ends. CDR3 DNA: TGTGCCACCAACCCCCAAGACACAGATACGCAGTATTTT. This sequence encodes CATNPQDTDTQYF.

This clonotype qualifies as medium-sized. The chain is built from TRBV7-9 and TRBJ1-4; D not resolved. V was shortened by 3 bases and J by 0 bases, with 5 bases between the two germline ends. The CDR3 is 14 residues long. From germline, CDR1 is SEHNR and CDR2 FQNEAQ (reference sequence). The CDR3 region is CASSFFTTNEKLFF. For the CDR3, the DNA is TGTGCCAGCAGCTTTTTCACAACTAATGAAAAACTGTTTTTT.

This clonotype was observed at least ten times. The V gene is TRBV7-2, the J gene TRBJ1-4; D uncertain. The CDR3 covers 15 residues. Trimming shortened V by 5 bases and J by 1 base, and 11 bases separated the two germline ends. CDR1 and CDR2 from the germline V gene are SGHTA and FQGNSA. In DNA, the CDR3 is TGTGCCAGCAGCATGAACGGGGTAACTAATGAAAAACTGTTTTTT. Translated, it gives CASSMNGVTNEKLFF.

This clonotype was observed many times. The CDR3 nucleotides read TGTGCCAGCAGCACCACGGCCGGGGGGCCGGAAAACATTCAGTACTTC. Translating it yields CASSTTAGGPENIQYF. The chain links TRBV9 to TRBJ2-4; D perhaps matches TRBD2 (7 bases). The CDR3 consists of 16 residues. The germline gives CDR1 SGDLS, CDR2 YYNGEE. Trimming took 4 bases from V and 5 from J, leaving 19 bases between them.

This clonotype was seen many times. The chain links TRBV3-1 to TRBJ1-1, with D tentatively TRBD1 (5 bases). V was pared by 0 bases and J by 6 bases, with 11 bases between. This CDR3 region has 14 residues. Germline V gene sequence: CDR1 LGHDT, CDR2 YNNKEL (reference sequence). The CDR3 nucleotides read TGTGCCAGCAGCCAAGATCTTTGGGGCGCTGAAGCTTTCTTT. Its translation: CASSQDLWGAEAFF.

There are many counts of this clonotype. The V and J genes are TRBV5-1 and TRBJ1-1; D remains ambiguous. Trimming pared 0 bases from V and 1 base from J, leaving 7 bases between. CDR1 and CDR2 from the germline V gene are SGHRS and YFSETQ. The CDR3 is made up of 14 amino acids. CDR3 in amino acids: CASSLGGENTEAFF. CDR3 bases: TGCGCCAGCAGCTTGGGAGGAGAGAACACTGAAGCTTTCTTT.

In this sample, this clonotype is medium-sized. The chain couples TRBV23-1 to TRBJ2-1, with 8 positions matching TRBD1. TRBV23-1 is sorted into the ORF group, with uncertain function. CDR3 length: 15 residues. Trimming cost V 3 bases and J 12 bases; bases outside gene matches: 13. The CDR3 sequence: CASSHRDRTKLGQFF. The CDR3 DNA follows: TGCGCCAGCAGTCACCGGGACAGGACCAAGCTCGGGCAGTTCTTC.

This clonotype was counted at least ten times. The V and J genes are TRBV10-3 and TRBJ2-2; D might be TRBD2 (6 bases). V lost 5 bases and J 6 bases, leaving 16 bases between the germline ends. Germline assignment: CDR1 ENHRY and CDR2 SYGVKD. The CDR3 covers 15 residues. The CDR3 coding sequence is TGTGCCATCAGTAACTCTGAGCGGGCCCCCGGGGAGCTGTTTTTT. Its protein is CAISNSERAPGELFF.

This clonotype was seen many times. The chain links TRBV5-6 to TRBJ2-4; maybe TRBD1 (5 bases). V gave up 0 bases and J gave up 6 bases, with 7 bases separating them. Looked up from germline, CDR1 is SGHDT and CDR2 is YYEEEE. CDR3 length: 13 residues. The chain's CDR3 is CASSLAGLNIQYF. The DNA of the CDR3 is TGTGCCAGCAGCTTGGCAGGGTTAAACATTCAGTACTTC.

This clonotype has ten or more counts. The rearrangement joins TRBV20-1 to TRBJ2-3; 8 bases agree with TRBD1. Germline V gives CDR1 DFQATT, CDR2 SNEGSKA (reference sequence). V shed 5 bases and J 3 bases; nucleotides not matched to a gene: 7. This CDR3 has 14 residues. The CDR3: CSARQGAWTDTQYF. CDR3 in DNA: TGCAGTGCTCGTCAGGGGGCTTGGACAGATACGCAGTATTTT.